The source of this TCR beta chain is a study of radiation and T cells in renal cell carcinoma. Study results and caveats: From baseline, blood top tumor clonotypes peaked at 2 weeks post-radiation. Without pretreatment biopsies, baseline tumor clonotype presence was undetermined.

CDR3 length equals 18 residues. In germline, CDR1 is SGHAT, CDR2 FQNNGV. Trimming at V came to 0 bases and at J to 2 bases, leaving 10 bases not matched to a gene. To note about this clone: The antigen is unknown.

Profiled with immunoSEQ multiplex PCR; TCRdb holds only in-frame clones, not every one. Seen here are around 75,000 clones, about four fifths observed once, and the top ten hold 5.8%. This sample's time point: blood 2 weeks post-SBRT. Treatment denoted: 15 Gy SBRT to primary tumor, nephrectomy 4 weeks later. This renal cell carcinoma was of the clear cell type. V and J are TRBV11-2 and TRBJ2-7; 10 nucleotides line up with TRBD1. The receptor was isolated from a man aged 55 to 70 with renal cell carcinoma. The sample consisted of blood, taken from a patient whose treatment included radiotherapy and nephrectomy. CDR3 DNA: TGTGCCAGCAGCTTAGATCTAACGGGACAGGGGACCGCCTACGAGCAGTACTTC. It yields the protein CASSLDLTGQGTAYEQYF.